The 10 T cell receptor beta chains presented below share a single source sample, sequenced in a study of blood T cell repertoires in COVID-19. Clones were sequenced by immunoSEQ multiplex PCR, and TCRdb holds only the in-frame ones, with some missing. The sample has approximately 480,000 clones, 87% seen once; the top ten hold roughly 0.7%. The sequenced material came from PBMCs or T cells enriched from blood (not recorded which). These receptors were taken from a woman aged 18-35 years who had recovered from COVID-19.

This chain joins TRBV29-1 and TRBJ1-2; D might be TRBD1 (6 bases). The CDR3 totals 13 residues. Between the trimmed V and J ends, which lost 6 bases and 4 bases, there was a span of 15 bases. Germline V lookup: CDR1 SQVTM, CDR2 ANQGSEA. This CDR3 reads CSVWTQGLYGYTF. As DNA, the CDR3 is TGCAGCGTATGGACACAGGGTCTCTATGGCTACACCTTC.

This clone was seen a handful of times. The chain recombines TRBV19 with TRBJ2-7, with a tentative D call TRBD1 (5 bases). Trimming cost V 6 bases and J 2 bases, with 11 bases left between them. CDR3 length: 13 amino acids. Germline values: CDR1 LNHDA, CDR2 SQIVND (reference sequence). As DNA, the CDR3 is TGTGCCAGTAGAGGAGACAGTCCCTACGAGCAGTACTTC. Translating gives CASRGDSPYEQYF.

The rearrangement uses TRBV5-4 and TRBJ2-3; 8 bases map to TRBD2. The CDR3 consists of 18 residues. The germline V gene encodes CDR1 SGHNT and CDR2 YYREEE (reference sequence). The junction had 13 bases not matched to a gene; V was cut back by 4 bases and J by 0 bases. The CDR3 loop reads CASSARAGAESSTDTQYF. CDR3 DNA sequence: TGTGCCAGCAGCGCGAGAGCGGGGGCAGAATCTAGCACAGATACGCAGTATTTT.

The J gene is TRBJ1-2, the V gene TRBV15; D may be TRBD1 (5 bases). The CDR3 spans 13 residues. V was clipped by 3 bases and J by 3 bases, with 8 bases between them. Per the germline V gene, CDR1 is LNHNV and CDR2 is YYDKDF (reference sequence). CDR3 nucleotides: TGTGCCACCAGCAGGGCGACAGACTATGGCTACACCTTC. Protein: CATSRATDYGYTF.

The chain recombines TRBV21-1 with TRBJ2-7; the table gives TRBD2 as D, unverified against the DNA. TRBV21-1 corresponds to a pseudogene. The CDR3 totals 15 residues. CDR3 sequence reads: CASSGLLADSKHGDF. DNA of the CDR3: TGTGCCAGCAGCGGCCTACTAGCGGACTCTAAGCATGGGGACTTC.

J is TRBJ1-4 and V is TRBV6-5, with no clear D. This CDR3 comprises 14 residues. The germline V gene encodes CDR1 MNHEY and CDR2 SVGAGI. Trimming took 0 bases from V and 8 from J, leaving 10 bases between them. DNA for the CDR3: TGTGCCAGCAGTTACTCCGGCGGGGAGGAAAAACTGTTTTTT. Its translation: CASSYSGGEEKLFF.

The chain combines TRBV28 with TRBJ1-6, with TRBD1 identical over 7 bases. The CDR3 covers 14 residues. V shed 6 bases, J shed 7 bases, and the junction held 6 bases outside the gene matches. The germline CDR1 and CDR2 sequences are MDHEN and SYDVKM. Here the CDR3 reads CASRPGTDNSPLHF. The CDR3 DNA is TGTGCCAGCAGACCAGGGACAGACAATTCACCCCTCCACTTT.

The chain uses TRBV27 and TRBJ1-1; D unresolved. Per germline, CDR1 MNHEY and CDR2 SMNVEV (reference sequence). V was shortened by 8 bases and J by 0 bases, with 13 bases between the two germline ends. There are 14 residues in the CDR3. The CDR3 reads CASALTRVNTEAFF. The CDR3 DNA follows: TGTGCCAGCGCATTGACGCGGGTGAACACTGAAGCTTTCTTT.

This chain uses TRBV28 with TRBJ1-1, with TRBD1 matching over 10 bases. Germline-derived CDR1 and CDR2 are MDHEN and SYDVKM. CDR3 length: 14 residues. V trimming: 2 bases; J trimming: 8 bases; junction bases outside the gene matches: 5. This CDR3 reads CASSLGTGEGEAFF. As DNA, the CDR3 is TGTGCCAGCAGTTTAGGGACAGGGGAGGGAGAAGCTTTCTTT. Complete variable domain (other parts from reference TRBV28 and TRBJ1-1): DVKVTQSSRYLVKRTGEKVFLECVQDMDHENMFWYRQDPGLGLRLIYFSYDVKMKEKGDIPEGYSVSREKKERFSLILESASTNQTSMYLCASSLGTGEGEAFFGQGTRLTVV.

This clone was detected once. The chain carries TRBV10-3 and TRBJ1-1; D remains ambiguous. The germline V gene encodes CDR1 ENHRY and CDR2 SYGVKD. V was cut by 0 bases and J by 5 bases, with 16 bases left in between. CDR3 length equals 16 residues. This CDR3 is CAISESGDGRRTEAFF. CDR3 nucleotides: TGTGCCATCAGTGAGTCGGGAGACGGCCGGAGGACTGAAGCTTTCTTT.